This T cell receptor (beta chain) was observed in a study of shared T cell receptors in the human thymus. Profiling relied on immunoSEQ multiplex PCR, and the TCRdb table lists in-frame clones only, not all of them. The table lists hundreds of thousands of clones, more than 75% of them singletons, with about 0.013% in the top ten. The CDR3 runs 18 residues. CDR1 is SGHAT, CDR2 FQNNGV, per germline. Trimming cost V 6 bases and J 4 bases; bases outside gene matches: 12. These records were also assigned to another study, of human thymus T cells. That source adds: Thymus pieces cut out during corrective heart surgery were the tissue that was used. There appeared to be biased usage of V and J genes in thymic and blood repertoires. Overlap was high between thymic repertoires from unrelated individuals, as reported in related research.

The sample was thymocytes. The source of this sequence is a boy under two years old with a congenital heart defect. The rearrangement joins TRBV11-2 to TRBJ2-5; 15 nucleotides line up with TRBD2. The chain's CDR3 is CASRYPGLAGGIGETQYF. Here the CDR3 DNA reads TGTGCCAGCAGATATCCGGGACTAGCGGGAGGAATTGGAGAGACCCAGTACTTC.